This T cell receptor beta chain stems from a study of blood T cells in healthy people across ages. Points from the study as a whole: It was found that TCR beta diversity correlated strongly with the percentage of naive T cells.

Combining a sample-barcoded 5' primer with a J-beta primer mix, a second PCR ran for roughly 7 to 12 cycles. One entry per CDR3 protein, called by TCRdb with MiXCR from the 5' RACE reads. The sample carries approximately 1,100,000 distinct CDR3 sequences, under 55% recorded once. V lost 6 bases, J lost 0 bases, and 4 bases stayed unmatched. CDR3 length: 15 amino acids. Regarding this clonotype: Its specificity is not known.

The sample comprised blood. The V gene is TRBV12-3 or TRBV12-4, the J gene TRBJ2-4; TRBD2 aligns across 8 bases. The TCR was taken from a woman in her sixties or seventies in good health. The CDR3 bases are TGTGCCAGCAGCTCGGGGGGGACAGCCAAAAACATTCAGTACTTC. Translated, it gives CASSSGGTAKNIQYF.